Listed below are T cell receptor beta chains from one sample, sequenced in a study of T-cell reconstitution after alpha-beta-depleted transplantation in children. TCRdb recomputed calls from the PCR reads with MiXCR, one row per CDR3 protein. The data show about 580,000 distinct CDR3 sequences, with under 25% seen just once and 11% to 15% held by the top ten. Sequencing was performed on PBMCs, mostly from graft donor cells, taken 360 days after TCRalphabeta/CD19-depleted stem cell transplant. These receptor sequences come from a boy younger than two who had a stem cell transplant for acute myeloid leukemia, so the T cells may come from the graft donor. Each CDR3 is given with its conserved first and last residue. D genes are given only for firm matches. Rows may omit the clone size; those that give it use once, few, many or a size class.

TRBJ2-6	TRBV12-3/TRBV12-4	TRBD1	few	TGTGCCAGCAGTTTATTACAGGGGTCCTCTGGGGCCAACGTCCTGACTTTC	CASSLLQGSSGANVLTF
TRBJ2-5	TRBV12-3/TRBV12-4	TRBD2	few	TGTGCCAGCAGTTTACACCCAACTAGCGGGCAAGAGACCCAGTACTTC	CASSLHPTSGQETQYF
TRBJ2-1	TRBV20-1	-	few	TGCAGTGCTAGCGGCAGGGGGAGCGGGGCCTACAATGAGCAGTTCTTC	CSASGRGSGAYNEQFF
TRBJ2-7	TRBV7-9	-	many	TGTGCCAGCAGCTTAAGGTCAGGTTTTTCCTACGAGCAGTACTTC	CASSLRSGFSYEQYF
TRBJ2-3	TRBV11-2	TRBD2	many	TGTGCCAGCAGCCCAGGTGTTCTAGCGGATACACGGATCCATACGCAGTATTTT	CASSPGVLADTRIHTQYF
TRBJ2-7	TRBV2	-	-	TGTGCCAGCAGTGTTCGGCTATGCCACGAGCAGTACTTC	CASSVRLCHEQYF
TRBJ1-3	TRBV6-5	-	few	TGTGCCAGCAGTTTCCTCCGGGACAACTCTGGAAACACCATATATTTT	CASSFLRDNSGNTIYF
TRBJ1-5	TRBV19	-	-	TGTGCCAGTAGTATAGAGGCCGGGGCGGGTCAGCCCCAGCATTTT	CASSIEAGAGQPQHF
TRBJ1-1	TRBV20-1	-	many	TGCAGTACCGTTGGGGGTCAGTTGAACACTGAAGCTTTCTTT	CSTVGGQLNTEAFF
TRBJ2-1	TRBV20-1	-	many	TGCAGTGCTAGGATGTGGTACCTGGGGCTCGGGATGGAGCAGTTCTTC	CSARMWYLGLGMEQFF
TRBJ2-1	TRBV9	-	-	TGTGCCAGCAGCGGACAGACTAGGGCGGTGGTCAATGAGCAGTTCTTC	CASSGQTRAVVNEQFF
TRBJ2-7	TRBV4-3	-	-	TGCGCCAGCAGCCAACCCTACCCGGGCGAGCAGTACTTC	CASSQPYPGEQYF
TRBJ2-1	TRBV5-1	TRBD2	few	TGCGCCAGCAGCTTACTAGCGGGGGACGGTAATGAGCAGTTCTTC	CASSLLAGDGNEQFF
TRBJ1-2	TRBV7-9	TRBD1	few	TGTGCCAGCAGCCTAAGACAGGGCTGCACCTTC	CASSLRQGCTF
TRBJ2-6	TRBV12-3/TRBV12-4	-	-	TGTGCCAGCAGTTTAGATCGGCCGCGCTCTGGGGCCAACGTCCTGACTTTC	CASSLDRPRSGANVLTF
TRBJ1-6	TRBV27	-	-	TGTGCCAGCAGGCTACGCCAGGCCCCTAATTCACCCCTCCACTTT	CASRLRQAPNSPLHF
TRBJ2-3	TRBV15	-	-	TGTGCCACCAGCAGAGAGGTCCATGTAGATACGCAGTATTTT	CATSREVHVDTQYF
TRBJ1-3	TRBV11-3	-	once	TGTGCCAGCAGCTTTCAAGGATCGAACACCATATATTTT	CASSFQGSNTIYF
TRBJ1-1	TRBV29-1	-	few	TGCAGCGCCGTCTATCTGATGAACACTGAAGCTTTCTTT	CSAVYLMNTEAFF
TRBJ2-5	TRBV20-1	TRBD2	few	TGCAGTGCTAAGCGGGGGTACTCCCAAGAGACCCAGTACTTC	CSAKRGYSQETQYF
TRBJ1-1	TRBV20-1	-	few	TGCAGTGCTAGGCCACACTTAGACACTGAAGCTTTCTTT	CSARPHLDTEAFF
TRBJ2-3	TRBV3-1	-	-	TGTGCCAGCAGCCACGGTGACGGACACACAGATACGCAGTATTTT	CASSHGDGHTDTQYF
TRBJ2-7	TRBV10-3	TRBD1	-	TGTGCCATCAGATGGGACAGCTACAACTTC	CAIRWDSYNF
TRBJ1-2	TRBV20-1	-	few	TGCAGTGCTATCACAGGAGCCTACACCTTC	CSAITGAYTF
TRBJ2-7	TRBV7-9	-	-	TGTGCCAGCAGCTTCACCGCCTACGAGCAGTACTTC	CASSFTAYEQYF
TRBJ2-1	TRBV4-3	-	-	TGCGCCAGCAGCCAAGATGTTTGGGGATACAATGAGCAGTTCTTC	CASSQDVWGYNEQFF
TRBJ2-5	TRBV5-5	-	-	TGTGCCAGCAGCTTGTTGGGGAGAGGGGAGACCCAGTACTTC	CASSLLGRGETQYF
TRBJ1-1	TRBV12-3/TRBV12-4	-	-	TGTGCCAGCAGTCCCCTAAGAATGAACACTGAAGCTTTCTTT	CASSPLRMNTEAFF
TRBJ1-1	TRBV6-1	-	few	TGTGCCAGCAGATCACAGACGAACACTGAAGCTTTCTTT	CASRSQTNTEAFF
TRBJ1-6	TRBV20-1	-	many	TGCAGTGCTAGAGATCAGGGAGGGCAGGGACGTTCACCCCTCCACTTT	CSARDQGGQGRSPLHF
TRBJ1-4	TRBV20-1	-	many	TGCAGTGCTCCCCGACCTGGAGCTAATGAAAAACTGTTTTTT	CSAPRPGANEKLFF
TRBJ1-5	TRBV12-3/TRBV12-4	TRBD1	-	TGTGCCAGCAGCCCGGGACAGCGATCGGATCAGCCCCAGCATTTT	CASSPGQRSDQPQHF
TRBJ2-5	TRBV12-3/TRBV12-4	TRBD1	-	TGTGCCAGCAGTTTGCAGGGGGCCCAGTACTTC	CASSLQGAQYF
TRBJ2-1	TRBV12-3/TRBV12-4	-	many	TGTGCCAGCAGTTGGGAGGGGGGGCAGTGGTTCTTC	CASSWEGGQWFF
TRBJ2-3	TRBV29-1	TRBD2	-	TGCAGCGTTGCCAGCGGGGGATACACAGATACGCAGTATTTT	CSVASGGYTDTQYF
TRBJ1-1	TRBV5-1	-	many	TGCGCCAGCGGAGAGGGGCCAGCTGTCACTGAAGCTTTCTTT	CASGEGPAVTEAFF
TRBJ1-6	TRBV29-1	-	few	TGCAGCGTTAAAACAGGTGCCCTTTCACCCCTCCACTTT	CSVKTGALSPLHF
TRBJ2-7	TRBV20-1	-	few	TGCAGTGCTAGGGGCTTATCGACAGGCGAGCAGTACTTC	CSARGLSTGEQYF
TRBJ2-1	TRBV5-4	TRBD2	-	TGTGCCAGCAGCTTGGGGAGGACCGGGACTAGCGGGGGGTTTGAGCAGTTCTTC	CASSLGRTGTSGGFEQFF
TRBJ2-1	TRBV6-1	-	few	TGTGCCATCCTCCCCGTGCAGTTAGGAGTCAATGAGCAGTTCTTC	CAILPVQLGVNEQFF
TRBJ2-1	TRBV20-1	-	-	TGCAGTGCTAGAGGGGAAAGGGGGGCTTACAATGAGCAGTTCTTC	CSARGERGAYNEQFF
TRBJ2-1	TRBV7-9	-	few	TGTGCCAGCAGCTTAGCGGGGCTAGCCACCAATGAGCAGTTCTTC	CASSLAGLATNEQFF
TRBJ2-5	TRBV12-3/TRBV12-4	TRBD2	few	TGTGCCAGCGCCGCTTTAGCGGGGGACCAAGAGACCCAGTACTTC	CASAALAGDQETQYF
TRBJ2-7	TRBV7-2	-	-	TGTGCCAGCAGCTTAGAGACCTTCGCAGGGTCTGTGCAGTACTTC	CASSLETFAGSVQYF
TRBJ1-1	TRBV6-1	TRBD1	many	TGTGCCAGCAGTGAATCTGGACAGGGAGAAGCTTTCTTT	CASSESGQGEAFF
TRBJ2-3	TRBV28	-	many	TGTGCCAGCAGCTCAGGGAGGGGGCCCACAGATACGCAGTATTTT	CASSSGRGPTDTQYF
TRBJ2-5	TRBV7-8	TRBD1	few	TGTGCCAGCAGCTTAGCCCGACAGGGGGCAGGGGAGACCCAGTACTTC	CASSLARQGAGETQYF
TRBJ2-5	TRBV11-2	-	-	TGTGCCAGCAGCCGAGCTTGGGGGGGCCTGGTTGAGACCCAGTACTTC	CASSRAWGGLVETQYF
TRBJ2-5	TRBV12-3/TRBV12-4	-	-	TGTGCCAGCGCTACTGGGGACGGCCAAGAGACCCAGTACTTC	CASATGDGQETQYF
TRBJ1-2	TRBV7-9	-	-	TGTGCCAGCAGCAACGCGGCGGATGGCTACACCTTC	CASSNAADGYTF
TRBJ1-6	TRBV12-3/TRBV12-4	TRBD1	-	TGTGCCAGCAGTTTCAGACAGGGGGCCTATAATTCACCCCTCCACTTT	CASSFRQGAYNSPLHF
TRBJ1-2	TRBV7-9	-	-	TGTGCCAGCAGCATCGACAGGTCATACAACTATGGCTACACCTTC	CASSIDRSYNYGYTF
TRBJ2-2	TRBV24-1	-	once	TGTGCCACCAGGCAGGGGAACACCGGGGAGCTGTTTTTT	CATRQGNTGELFF
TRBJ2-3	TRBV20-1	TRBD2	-	TGCAGTGCTAGAGCGGGGGGGCCCCCAGATACGCAGTATTTT	CSARAGGPPDTQYF
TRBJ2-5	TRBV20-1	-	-	TGCAGTGCTAGATCCCCTAGAGGCGGCCTGGGGGAGACCCAGTACTTC	CSARSPRGGLGETQYF